This T cell receptor (beta chain) was documented in a study of OX40 agonist ivuxolimab in advanced cancers. Findings of the study overall: Some of the nonresponding patients also showed low levels of normalized T-cell clonal expansion.

CDR1 and CDR2 (germline): SGHTA, FQGNSA. Trimming removed 2 bases from V and 1 base from J, with 12 bases in between. The CDR3 loop spans 16 amino acids. Clones were sequenced by immunoSEQ multiplex PCR, and TCRdb holds only the in-frame ones, with some missing. This table holds around 35,000 clones, 81% found once. Notes on this clone: Its target is not known.

Prior autoimmune disease or systemic immunosuppression barred patients. The source was CD4+ or CD8+ T cells sorted from blood, collected in a trial of the OX40 agonist ivuxolimab. The sequence was collected from an adult with an advanced solid tumor such as melanoma, head and neck, liver or kidney cancer. The rearrangement links TRBV7-2 to TRBJ1-3; TRBD1 is a possible D gene (6 bases). The CDR3 DNA sequence: TGTGCCAGCAGCTTAAACCCCCAGGGGTCTGGAAACACCATATATTTT. Its protein is CASSLNPQGSGNTIYF.